There are a few counts of the clone carrying this T cell receptor (beta chain). Its antigen is not identified. CDR1 and CDR2 from the germline V gene are SGHRS and YFSETQ. The ends lost 0 bases at V and 4 bases at J; junction bases unmatched: 11. CDR3 length: 18 amino acids. The data are from a study of T cell responses to AZD1222 COVID-19 vaccine. This table comes from immunoSEQ multiplex PCR, and its TCRdb copy is limited to in-frame clones, with some not included. The sample records 120,000 or so clones, around 90% being singletons. Study conclusions and caveats: Repertoires were obtained solely post-peak T cell response. The study found Spike-specific TCR breadth and depth rose after two AZD1222 doses.

The clonotype comes from an adult who received the MenACWY meningococcal vaccine as a control. This rearrangement joins TRBV5-1 to TRBJ2-3; 10 positions agree with TRBD2. Sequences were derived from peripheral blood, sampled 28 days after the second dose of the MenACWY control vaccine. This CDR3 is CASSLVGIAGGNPDTQYF. The CDR3 bases are TGCGCCAGCAGCTTGGTGGGAATAGCGGGAGGAAATCCAGATACGCAGTATTTT. Drawing the rest from reference TRBV5-1 and TRBJ2-3, the complete variable domain is KAGVTQTPRYLIKTRGQQVTLSCSPISGHRSVSWYQQTPGQGLQFLFEYFSETQRNKGNFPGRFSGRQFSNSRSEMNVSTLELGDSALYLCASSLVGIAGGNPDTQYFGPGTRLTVL.